This entry lists 30 T cell receptor beta chains sequenced from one sample in a study of shared clonotypes between healthy human individuals. Assay: immunoSEQ multiplex PCR; the TCRdb copy retains only in-frame clones and omits some. The sample comprises under 2,500,000 clones, about 94% of which are singletons, and roughly 0.13% rests with the top ten. Sequenced material: naive CD4+ T cells sorted from blood. Documented subset: CD45RA+ positively selected. All receptors come from a man between 18 and 35 years old in good health.

The V call is TRBV6-5, the J call TRBJ1-3, with a possible D match to TRBD1 (5 bases). V dropped 4 bases and J dropped 2 bases, with 12 bases sitting between them. The CDR3 runs 15 residues. Looked up from germline, CDR1 is MNHEY and CDR2 is SVGAGI. CDR3 bases: TGTGCCAGCAGTTTGGAGGGGAGCGCTGGAAACACCATATATTTT. This sequence encodes CASSLEGSAGNTIYF.

The gene calls are TRBV5-1 and TRBJ1-5; D remains ambiguous. CDR1 and CDR2 (germline): SGHRS, YFSETQ. The CDR3 is 15 residues long. V was clipped by 0 bases and J by 4 bases, with 11 bases between them. CDR3: CASSLEPGLNQPQHF. In DNA, the CDR3 is TGCGCCAGCAGCTTGGAACCAGGCCTGAATCAGCCCCAGCATTTT.

This chain connects TRBV28 to TRBJ2-3, with D tentatively TRBD1 (6 bases). The V end was cut by 7 bases, the J end by 5 bases, with 19 bases between. This CDR3 is built from 15 residues. The germline gives CDR1 MDHEN, CDR2 SYDVKM. The CDR3 is CASTSRTGLVDTQYF. The CDR3 DNA reads TGTGCCAGCACCTCACGAACAGGGCTTGTAGATACGCAGTATTTT.

V gene TRBV10-3 combines with J gene TRBJ1-1, with D uncertain. The germline V and J ends were trimmed by 10 bases and 4 bases, with 16 bases remaining between them. This CDR3 region has 13 residues. Germline-derived CDR1 and CDR2 are ENHRY and SYGVKD. CDR3 nucleotide sequence: TGTGCCACCTACTGGCTCACGGGCACTGAAGCTTTCTTT. This sequence encodes CATYWLTGTEAFF.

This clone was found once. The V call is TRBV28, the J call TRBJ2-3, with 11 bases that match TRBD2. The V segment lost 7 bases and the J segment 5 bases; nucleotides outside the gene matches: 17. CDR1 is MDHEN and CDR2 is SYDVKM in the germline V gene. CDR3 length equals 18 residues. The CDR3 bases are TGTGCCAGCACAATCACTAGCGGGAGAGTTTATCGAGGAGATACGCAGTATTTT. This encodes CASTITSGRVYRGDTQYF.

The chain recombines TRBV19 with TRBJ1-1; D call uncertain. V gave up 9 bases and J gave up 7 bases, with 12 bases separating them. This CDR3 is built from 11 residues. Germline CDR1 and CDR2: LNHDA and SQIVND (reference sequence). CDR3 bases: TGTGCCAGCAAAATGTCCGGTGAAGCTTTCTTT. It yields the protein CASKMSGEAFF.

The J gene is TRBJ2-2, the V gene TRBV7-2; 10 bases map to TRBD2. The CDR3 contains 15 residues. Looked up from germline, CDR1 is SGHTA and CDR2 is FQGNSA. J was trimmed by 8 bases and V by 5 bases; bases with no gene match: 8. CDR3 in DNA: TGTGCCAGCAGCCCAACCGGGACTAGCGTAGGGGAGCTGTTTTTT. This codes for CASSPTGTSVGELFF.

The chain joins TRBV4-2 to TRBJ1-3, with 9 bases that match TRBD1. The J segment lost 6 bases and the V segment lost 1 base, leaving 16 bases of the junction unmatched. CDR3 size: 19 residues. From germline, CDR1 is LGHNA and CDR2 YNFKEQ. The CDR3 bases are TGTGCCAGCAGCCAAGTCCTTCCGGGACAGGGACGAGGTAAAAACACCATATATTTT. Protein product: CASSQVLPGQGRGKNTIYF.

This clone appeared a single time. The chain joins TRBV10-3 to TRBJ2-7; D is uncertain. The CDR3 loop spans 16 amino acids. CDR1 and CDR2 (germline): ENHRY, SYGVKD. V gave up 0 bases and J gave up 1 base, with 13 bases separating them. The CDR3 is CAISESLLKGSYEQYF. The CDR3 nucleotides read TGTGCCATCAGTGAGTCCCTACTGAAAGGGTCCTACGAGCAGTACTTC.

The V and J genes are TRBV29-1 and TRBJ2-3; 13 bases line up with TRBD2. J lost 6 bases, V lost 7 bases, and 10 bases had no gene match. The V gene's germline CDR1 is SQVTM and CDR2 ANQGSEA. This CDR3 is 15 amino acids long. The CDR3 sequence is CSAAETSGRSDTQYF. In DNA form, the CDR3 reads TGCAGCGCCGCCGAGACTAGCGGGAGGTCGGATACGCAGTATTTT.

This clone was seen only once. This sample includes further DNA sequences coding for the same CDR3. The chain couples TRBV11-2 to TRBJ2-5; D gene uncertain. The CDR3 covers 13 residues. Trimming took off 1 base at V and 2 bases at J, with 5 bases between the two ends. Germline V CDR1 and CDR2: SGHAT, FQNNGV. In DNA, the CDR3 is TGTGCCAGCAGCTTAGCTAGACAAGAGACCCAGTACTTC. It is translated as CASSLARQETQYF.

The V call is TRBV6-5, the J call TRBJ1-4; D unclear. CDR1 and CDR2 from the germline V gene are MNHEY and SVGAGI. This CDR3 spans 14 amino acids. The V end lost 8 bases, the J end lost 8 bases, and 18 bases lay between the germline ends. The DNA of the CDR3 is TGTGCCAGCCGCCCCCCCTTTTCTGGCGAAAAACTGTTTTTT. Amino acid sequence: CASRPPFSGEKLFF.

V gene TRBV5-1 combines with J gene TRBJ2-7; 7 positions match TRBD1. V was clipped by 1 base and J by 6 bases; unmatched bases: 10. This CDR3 spans 15 amino acids. Germline assignment: CDR1 SGHRS and CDR2 YFSETQ. CDR3 region: CASSLRQGGGVEQYF. The CDR3 nucleotides are TGCGCCAGCAGCTTGCGACAGGGTGGTGGTGTCGAGCAGTACTTC.

This rearrangement joins TRBV6-6 to TRBJ2-2; D possibly corresponds to TRBD1 (7 bases). V lost 4 bases, J lost 4 bases, and 13 bases lay in between. Per germline, CDR1 MNHNY and CDR2 SVGAGI (reference sequence). The CDR3 is 15 amino acids. The CDR3 region is CASSLEGAGTGELFF. The DNA of the CDR3 is TGTGCCAGCAGTTTGGAGGGGGCGGGCACCGGGGAGCTGTTTTTT.

This clone was seen a single time. The V gene is TRBV27, the J gene TRBJ1-2, with a tentative D call TRBD1 (5 bases). The CDR3 is 16 amino acids. The V gene's germline CDR1 is MNHEY and CDR2 SMNVEV (reference sequence). Trimming took 2 bases from V and 3 from J, leaving 16 bases between them. CDR3 residues: CASSLTGAGVYYGYTF. CDR3 nucleotide sequence: TGTGCCAGCAGTTTAACCGGGGCGGGCGTTTACTATGGCTACACCTTC.

The rearrangement joins TRBV4-1 to TRBJ1-6, with TRBD1 matching 11 bases. This CDR3 region has 16 residues. The V segment lost 1 base and the J segment 9 bases; nucleotides outside the gene matches: 5. The germline CDR1 and CDR2 sequences are MGHRA and YSYEKL. In nucleotides, the CDR3 is TGCGCCAGCAGCCAAGGAAGGGGGACAGGGGGTTCACCCCTCCACTTT. Its translation is CASSQGRGTGGSPLHF.

CDR3 nucleotides: TGTGCCAGCAACCCAAGGCAAAAGACAGGGGTGAACACCGGGGAGCTGTTTTTT. Translated: CASNPRQKTGVNTGELFF. J is TRBJ2-2 and V is TRBV11-2; 8 positions agree with TRBD1. This CDR3 region has 18 residues. V trimming: 7 bases; J trimming: 1 base; junction bases outside the gene matches: 14. From germline, CDR1 is SGHAT and CDR2 FQNNGV.

CDR3 sequence reads: CASSPAPGQGAINEKLFF. In nucleotides, the CDR3 is TGTGCCAGCTCTCCCGCTCCGGGACAGGGGGCAATTAATGAAAAACTGTTTTTT. The chain has TRBV18 and TRBJ1-4, with 12 bases identical to TRBD1. This CDR3 comprises 18 residues. The ends lost 6 bases at V and 4 bases at J; junction bases unmatched: 12. Germline-derived CDR1 and CDR2 are KGHSH and LQKENI.

This chain joins TRBV7-2 and TRBJ2-1, with 10 bases fitting TRBD2. The CDR3 contains 16 residues. Trimming cost V 1 base and J 4 bases; bases outside gene matches: 4. Per the germline V gene, CDR1 is SGHTA and CDR2 is FQGNSA. For the CDR3, the DNA is TGTGCCAGCAGCTTAGAAGGACTAGCGGCATACAATGAGCAGTTCTTC. Protein product: CASSLEGLAAYNEQFF.

CDR3 in amino acids: CASTRGVGEKLFF. Here the CDR3 DNA reads TGTGCCAGCACCAGGGGGGTGGGTGAAAAACTGTTTTTT. The gene calls are TRBV6-5 and TRBJ1-4, with 7 bases that match TRBD1. CDR3 length equals 13 residues. The V segment lost 7 bases and the J segment 7 bases; nucleotides outside the gene matches: 6. Germline-derived CDR1 and CDR2 are MNHEY and SVGAGI.

In DNA, the CDR3 is TGCGCCAGCAGCCAAGTTAGAGAACAAATCGGGGGCTACACCTTC. It is translated as CASSQVREQIGGYTF. The chain couples TRBV4-1 to TRBJ1-2; D not resolved. Germline CDR1 and CDR2: MGHRA and YSYEKL. Trimming shortened V by 1 base and J by 8 bases, and 17 bases separated the two germline ends. The CDR3 runs 15 residues.

This chain uses TRBV6-5 with TRBJ1-1; D uncertain. The V end lost 8 bases, the J end lost 2 bases, and 15 bases lay between the germline ends. This CDR3 region has 14 residues. The germline gives CDR1 MNHEY, CDR2 SVGAGI. The DNA for the CDR3 is TGTGCCAGCCGCCCGGCAGAGCTTAACACTGAAGCTTTCTTT. Protein sequence: CASRPAELNTEAFF.

This chain joins TRBV19 and TRBJ2-7, with TRBD1 matching 7 bases. V shed 4 bases, J shed 0 bases, and the junction held 3 bases outside the gene matches. Germline assignment: CDR1 LNHDA and CDR2 SQIVND (reference sequence). The CDR3 has 14 residues. CDR3 sequence: CASSKGTASYEQYF. The CDR3 DNA reads as TGTGCCAGTAGTAAGGGGACAGCCTCCTACGAGCAGTACTTC.

The V call is TRBV9, the J call TRBJ1-2; possibly TRBD1 for D (6 bases). The CDR3 spans 14 residues. V was cut by 0 bases and J by 4 bases, with 10 bases left in between. CDR1 is SGDLS, CDR2 YYNGEE, per germline. CDR3 region: CASSVDAGVYGYTF. The CDR3, as DNA: TGTGCCAGCAGCGTAGATGCAGGGGTCTATGGCTACACCTTC.

This chain connects TRBV19 to TRBJ1-6; D gene ambiguous. The CDR3 contains 14 residues. Germline V gives CDR1 LNHDA, CDR2 SQIVND (reference sequence). The V and J ends lost 2 bases and 9 bases respectively, with 11 bases between them. The CDR3 loop reads CASSIRVSGSPLHF. CDR3 nucleotide sequence: TGTGCCAGTAGTATACGGGTTTCTGGTTCACCCCTCCACTTT.

The rearrangement links TRBV20-1 to TRBJ1-2; D is possibly TRBD1 (5 bases). Germline-derived CDR1 and CDR2 are DFQATT and SNEGSKA (reference sequence). This CDR3 has 11 residues. The CDR3 loop reads CRGGGYYGYTF. In DNA, the CDR3 is TGCAGGGGCGGGGGATACTATGGCTACACCTTC.

This clone was detected a few times. This rearrangement joins TRBV28 to TRBJ2-7; maybe TRBD2 (5 bases). Trimming cost V 5 bases and J 3 bases, with 11 bases left between them. Germline-derived CDR1 and CDR2 are MDHEN and SYDVKM. This CDR3 contains 13 residues. CDR3 nucleotide sequence: TGTGCCAGCAGTGCGAGCGCGGGCTACGAGCAGTACTTC. Residues: CASSASAGYEQYF.

This clone came up once. The V gene is TRBV6-1, the J gene TRBJ1-6; unclear D gene. Germline CDR1 reads MNHNS; CDR2 reads SASEGT. The CDR3 totals 14 residues. Trimming removed 8 bases from V and 5 bases from J, with 13 bases in between. CDR3 protein: CASGEMGNNSPLHF. CDR3 in DNA: TGTGCCAGCGGGGAGATGGGCAATAATTCACCCCTCCACTTT.

The DNA of the CDR3 is TGTGCCAGCAGCGTAGAAGCGGGAGCGGTCAATGAGCAGTTCTTC. Encoded protein: CASSVEAGAVNEQFF. The gene calls are TRBV9 and TRBJ2-1, with 8 bases matching TRBD2. The CDR3 spans 15 residues. CDR1 is SGDLS and CDR2 is YYNGEE in the germline V gene. V shed 0 bases, J shed 6 bases, and the junction held 5 bases outside the gene matches. The whole variable domain, remainder taken from reference TRBV9 and TRBJ2-1, is DSGVTQTPKHLITATGQRVTLRCSPRSGDLSVYWYQQSLDQGLQFLIQYYNGEERAKGNILERFSAQQFPDLHSELNLSSLELGDSALYFCASSVEAGAVNEQFFGPGTRLTVL.

This CDR3 reads CASSQDTVGEFDTEAFF. CDR3 DNA sequence: TGCGCCAGCAGCCAAGATACGGTAGGGGAGTTTGACACTGAAGCTTTCTTT. The gene calls are TRBV4-1 and TRBJ1-1; maybe TRBD1 (5 bases). V gave up 0 bases and J gave up 3 bases, with 17 bases separating them. The CDR3 is 17 amino acids. Looked up from germline, CDR1 is MGHRA and CDR2 is YSYEKL.